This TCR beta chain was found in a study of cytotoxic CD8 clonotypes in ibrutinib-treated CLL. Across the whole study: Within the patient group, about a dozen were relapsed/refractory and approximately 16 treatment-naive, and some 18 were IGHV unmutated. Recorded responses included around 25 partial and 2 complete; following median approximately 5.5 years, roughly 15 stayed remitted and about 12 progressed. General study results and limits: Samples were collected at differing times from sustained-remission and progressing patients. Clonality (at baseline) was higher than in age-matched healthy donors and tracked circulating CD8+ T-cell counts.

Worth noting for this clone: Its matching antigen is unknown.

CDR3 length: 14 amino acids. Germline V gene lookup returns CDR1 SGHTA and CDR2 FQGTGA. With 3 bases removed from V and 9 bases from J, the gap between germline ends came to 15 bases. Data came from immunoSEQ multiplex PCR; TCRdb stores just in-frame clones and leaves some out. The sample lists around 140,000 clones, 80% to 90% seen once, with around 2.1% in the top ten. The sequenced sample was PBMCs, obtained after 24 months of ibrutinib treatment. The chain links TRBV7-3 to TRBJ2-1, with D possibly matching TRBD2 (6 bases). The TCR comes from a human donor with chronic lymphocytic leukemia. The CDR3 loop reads CASSFRGTPTEQFF. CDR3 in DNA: TGTGCCAGCAGCTTTCGGGGGACTCCTACTGAGCAGTTCTTC.